This T cell receptor (beta chain) was captured by sequencing in a study of blood T cell repertoires in COVID-19. Study summary: The analysed material was cDNA or gDNA that came from T cells, B-cell-depleted T cells, or PBMCs.

Authors' methods: Scientists estimated how many nucleated cells there were by amplifying reference gene primers. Data came from immunoSEQ multiplex PCR; TCRdb stores just in-frame clones and leaves some out. V and J calls plus clone size are reproduced from that table; the DNA served to infer D and trimming. The table has about 95,000 clones, roughly 90% seen once. The CDR3 extends over 14 amino acids. CDR1 and CDR2 from the germline V gene are GTSNPN and SVGIG (reference sequence). Germline trimming cut 4 bases from V and 3 bases from J; bases unmatched to any gene: 6. A Seattle source enrolled patients during active infection and followed them longitudinally.

The chain employs TRBV30 and TRBJ2-5; 9 bases line up with TRBD1. The source material was peripheral blood. This TCR was recovered from a man in his fifties with COVID-19, enrolled during active disease. The CDR3 region has the DNA TGTGCCTGGAACAGGGGGCCGGCTGAAGAGACCCAGTACTTC. Translated, it gives CAWNRGPAEETQYF.